Below, 16 T cell receptor beta chains from the same sample are listed, as sequenced in a study of cytomegalovirus exposure and HLA in healthy donors. This PCR relied on a set of 60 Vbeta primers and 13 Jbeta primers. This table comes from immunoSEQ multiplex PCR, and its TCRdb copy is limited to in-frame clones, with some not included. The sample has about 95,000 clones; 82% are singletons. The sequencing input was PBMCs. The receptors here all came from a man under 40 in good health and CMV-seropositive.

This clone was found once. The chain carries TRBV6-6 and TRBJ1-5; the match to TRBD1 covers 8 bases. This CDR3 has 15 residues. The germline CDR1 and CDR2 sequences are MNHNY and SVGAGI (reference sequence). The trim removed 7 bases at V and 6 bases at J, leaving 11 bases unmatched. CDR3 loop: CASIGRQGASQPQHF. CDR3 nucleotide sequence: TGTGCCAGCATTGGTCGGCAGGGGGCATCTCAGCCCCAGCATTTT.

V and J are TRBV10-1 and TRBJ1-6; the match to TRBD1 covers 10 bases. The germline V gene encodes CDR1 WNHNN and CDR2 SYGVQD (reference sequence). V lost 6 bases and J lost 0; bases outside the gene matches: 11. This CDR3 spans 19 amino acids. The CDR3 nucleotides read TGCGCCAGCAGCCCCGGGACAGGGGCCCGGAGCTCCTATAATTCACCCCTCCACTTT. The encoded protein is CASSPGTGARSSYNSPLHF.

The rearrangement links TRBV28 to TRBJ2-2, with D tentatively TRBD1 (6 bases). CDR3 length: 13 amino acids. With 6 bases removed from V and 1 base from J, the gap between germline ends came to 6 bases. CDR1 is MDHEN, CDR2 SYDVKM, per germline. CDR3 loop: CASRGQNTGELFF. For the CDR3, the DNA is TGTGCCAGCAGGGGACAGAACACCGGGGAGCTGTTTTTT.

The sample holds a few counts of this clone. The V call is TRBV18, the J call TRBJ1-5; D may be TRBD1 (5 bases). The germline V and J ends were trimmed by 6 bases and 4 bases, with 13 bases remaining between them. Germline CDR1 reads KGHSH; CDR2 reads LQKENI. The CDR3 extends over 14 amino acids. CDR3 residues: CASSEDRDNQPQHF. The DNA of the CDR3 is TGTGCCAGCTCGGAAGACAGAGATAATCAGCCCCAGCATTTT.

This clone was seen only a few times. DNA for the CDR3: TGCGCCAGCAGCCACGCTAGCGGGACCTTTAACTACGAGCAGTACTTC. Amino acids: CASSHASGTFNYEQYF. The genes are TRBV4-1 and TRBJ2-7; 9 nucleotides line up with TRBD2. The CDR3 extends over 16 amino acids. J was trimmed by 3 bases and V by 3 bases; bases with no gene match: 9. CDR1 MGHRA and CDR2 YSYEKL come from the germline V gene.

This rearrangement joins TRBV6-5 to TRBJ1-3; D may be TRBD1 (6 bases). In germline, CDR1 is MNHEY, CDR2 SVGAGI. This CDR3 is 14 amino acids long. V lost 5 bases and J 0 bases, leaving 8 bases between the germline ends. The CDR3 region is CASSAQGSGNTIYF. CDR3 coding DNA: TGTGCCAGCAGTGCACAGGGCTCTGGAAACACCATATATTTT.

V gene TRBV28 combines with J gene TRBJ2-5, with 7 nucleotides matching TRBD1. CDR1 and CDR2 from the germline V gene are MDHEN and SYDVKM. V shed 5 bases, J shed 5 bases, and the junction held 8 bases outside the gene matches. CDR3 length: 14 residues. The CDR3 region is CASSPDRMIETQYF. DNA of the CDR3: TGTGCCAGCAGTCCGGACAGGATGATCGAGACCCAGTACTTC.

J is TRBJ2-1 and V is TRBV11-2; TRBD2 aligns across 10 bases. J lost 10 bases, V lost 5 bases, and 14 bases had no gene match. Germline lookup yields CDR1 SGHAT and CDR2 FQNNGV. The CDR3 has 16 residues. CDR3: CASSRLRGLATLEQFF. CDR3 sequence (DNA): TGTGCCAGCAGCCGACTGCGGGGACTAGCGACCCTCGAGCAGTTCTTC.

The chain carries TRBV10-3 and TRBJ2-1, with 8 bases that match TRBD2. Looked up from germline, CDR1 is ENHRY and CDR2 is SYGVKD. The CDR3 is 19 residues long. With V trimmed by 4 bases and J by 2 bases, 16 bases remained unmatched. CDR3 sequence (DNA): TGTGCCATCAGTGTTTCCTCCGGGGTAGCGGGATATCCCTACAATGAGCAGTTCTTC. It encodes CAISVSSGVAGYPYNEQFF.

The table lists this clone with a count of one. V usage is TRBV6-5 and J usage is TRBJ1-5, with 7 positions matching TRBD1. This CDR3 is 14 amino acids long. V shed 5 bases and J 7 bases; nucleotides not matched to a gene: 8. CDR1 and CDR2 (germline): MNHEY, SVGAGI. In DNA, the CDR3 is TGTGCCAGCAGTAATACAGGGGCCCGGCAGCCCCAGCATTTT. This sequence encodes CASSNTGARQPQHF.

The chain links TRBV19 to TRBJ1-2, with D unresolved. The CDR3 is made up of 11 amino acids. Deletions cut 6 bases from V and 3 bases from J, with 5 bases between. Germline CDR1 reads LNHDA; CDR2 reads SQIVND (reference sequence). CDR3 residues: CASRFYYGYTF. CDR3 coding DNA: TGTGCCAGTAGGTTCTACTATGGCTACACCTTC.

This clone is a singleton in its sample. The V call is TRBV21-1, the J call TRBJ2-2; the D call TRBD2 from the table was never checked on the DNA. TRBV21-1 is annotated as a pseudogene. This CDR3 spans 20 amino acids. The CDR3 region has the DNA TGTGCCAGCAGCAACGAATTTAAGTCTAGCGGGAGAAGGAACACCGGGGAGCTGTTTTTT. Protein: CASSNEFKSSGRRNTGELFF.

The gene calls are TRBV28 and TRBJ1-4; 9 bases fit TRBD1. V gave up 6 bases and J gave up 5 bases; unmatched junction bases: 7. The CDR3 has 15 residues. Germline CDR1 MDHEN, CDR2 SYDVKM. CDR3 loop: CASSLSGTGNEKLFF. Here the CDR3 DNA reads TGTGCCAGCAGCCTATCCGGGACAGGGAATGAAAAACTGTTTTTT.

This rearrangement joins TRBV11-2 to TRBJ2-5, with a tentative D call TRBD2 (6 bases). The CDR3 length is 15 residues. The V gene's germline CDR1 is SGHAT and CDR2 FQNNGV. The V and J ends lost 1 base and 4 bases respectively, with 13 bases between them. CDR3 residues: CASSLGGERLETQYF. The DNA of the CDR3 is TGTGCCAGCAGCTTAGGCGGGGAACGATTAGAGACCCAGTACTTC.

This chain links TRBV7-9 with TRBJ1-5; 7 bases line up with TRBD1. The junction had 7 bases not matched to a gene; V was cut back by 6 bases and J by 2 bases. The length of the CDR3 is 15 residues. In germline, CDR1 is SEHNR, CDR2 FQNEAQ (reference sequence). The CDR3 region is CASSTDREGNQPQHF. The CDR3 region has the DNA TGTGCCAGCAGTACAGACAGGGAGGGCAATCAGCCCCAGCATTTT.

The rearrangement links TRBV10-3 to TRBJ1-4; maybe TRBD1 (5 bases). V lost 5 bases to trimming and J lost 0 bases, with 16 bases between them. The CDR3 consists of 17 residues. Germline CDR1 and CDR2: ENHRY and SYGVKD. This CDR3 reads CAISQQGLGTTNEKLFF. In DNA form, the CDR3 reads TGTGCCATCAGTCAGCAGGGATTGGGAACAACTAATGAAAAACTGTTTTTT.